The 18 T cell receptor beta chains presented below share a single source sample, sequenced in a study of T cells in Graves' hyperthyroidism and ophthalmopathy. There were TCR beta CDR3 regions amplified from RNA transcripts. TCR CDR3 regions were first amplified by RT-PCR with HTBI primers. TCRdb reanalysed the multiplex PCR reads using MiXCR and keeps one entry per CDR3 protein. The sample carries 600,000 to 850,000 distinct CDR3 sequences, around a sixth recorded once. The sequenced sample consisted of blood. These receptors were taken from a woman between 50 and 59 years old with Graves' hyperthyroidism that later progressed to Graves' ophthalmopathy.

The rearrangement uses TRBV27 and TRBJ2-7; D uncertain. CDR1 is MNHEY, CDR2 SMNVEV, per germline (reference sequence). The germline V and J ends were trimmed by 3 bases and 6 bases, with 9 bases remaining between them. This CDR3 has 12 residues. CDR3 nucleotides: TGTGCCAGCAGTTTTTGGAAGGGCGAGCAGTACTTC. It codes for CASSFWKGEQYF.

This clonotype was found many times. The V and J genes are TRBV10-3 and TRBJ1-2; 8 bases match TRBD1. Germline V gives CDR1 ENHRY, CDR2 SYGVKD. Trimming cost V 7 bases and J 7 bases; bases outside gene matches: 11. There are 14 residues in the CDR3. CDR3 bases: TGTGCCATCAAACCTCAGGGGGCTTTAGTTGGCTACACCTTC. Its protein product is CAIKPQGALVGYTF.

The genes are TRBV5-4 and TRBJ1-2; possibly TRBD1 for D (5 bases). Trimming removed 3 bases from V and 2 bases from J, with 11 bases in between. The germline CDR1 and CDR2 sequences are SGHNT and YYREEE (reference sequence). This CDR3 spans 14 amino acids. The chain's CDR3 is CASSYQGMNYGYTF. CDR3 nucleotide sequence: TGTGCCAGCAGCTATCAGGGCATGAACTATGGCTACACCTTC.

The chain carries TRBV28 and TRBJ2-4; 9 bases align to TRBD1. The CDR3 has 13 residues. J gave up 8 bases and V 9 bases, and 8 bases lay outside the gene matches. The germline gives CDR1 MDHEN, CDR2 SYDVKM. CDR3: CASFPGQGDIQYF. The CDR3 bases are TGTGCCAGTTTCCCGGGACAGGGAGACATTCAGTACTTC. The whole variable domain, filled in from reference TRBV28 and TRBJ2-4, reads DVKVTQSSRYLVKRTGEKVFLECVQDMDHENMFWYRQDPGLGLRLIYFSYDVKMKEKGDIPEGYSVSREKKERFSLILESASTNQTSMYLCASFPGQGDIQYFGAGTRLSVL.

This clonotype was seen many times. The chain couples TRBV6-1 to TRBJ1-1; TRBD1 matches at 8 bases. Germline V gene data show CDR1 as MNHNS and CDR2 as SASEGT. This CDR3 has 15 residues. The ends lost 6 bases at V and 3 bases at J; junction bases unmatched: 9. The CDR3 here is CASSRTGGPDTEAFF. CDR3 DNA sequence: TGTGCCAGCAGCCGAACAGGGGGGCCGGACACTGAAGCTTTCTTT.

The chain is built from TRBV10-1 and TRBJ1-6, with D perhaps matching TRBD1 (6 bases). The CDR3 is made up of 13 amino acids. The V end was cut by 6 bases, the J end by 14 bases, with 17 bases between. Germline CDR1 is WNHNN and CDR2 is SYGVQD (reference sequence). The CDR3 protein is CASRTGLLVALHF. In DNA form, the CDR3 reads TGCGCCAGCAGGACAGGATTACTTGTGGCCCTCCACTTT.

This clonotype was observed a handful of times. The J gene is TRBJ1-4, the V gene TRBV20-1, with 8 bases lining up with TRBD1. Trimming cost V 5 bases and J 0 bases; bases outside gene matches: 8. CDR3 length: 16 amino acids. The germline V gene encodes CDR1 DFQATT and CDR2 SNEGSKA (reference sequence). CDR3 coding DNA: TGCAGTGCTTCGCCGGGACAGGCTGCAACTAATGAAAAACTGTTTTTT. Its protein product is CSASPGQAATNEKLFF.

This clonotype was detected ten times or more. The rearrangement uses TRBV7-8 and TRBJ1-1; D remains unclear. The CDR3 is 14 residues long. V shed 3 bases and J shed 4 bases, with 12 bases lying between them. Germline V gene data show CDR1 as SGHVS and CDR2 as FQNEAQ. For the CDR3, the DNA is TGTGCCAGCAGCTTCTCTGGCGATACCACTGAAGCTTTCTTT. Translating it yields CASSFSGDTTEAFF. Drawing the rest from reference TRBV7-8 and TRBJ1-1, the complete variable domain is GAGVSQSPRYKVAKRGQDVALRCDPISGHVSLFWYQQALGQGPEFLTYFQNEAQLDKSGLPSDRFFAERPEGSVSTLKIQRTQQEDSAVYLCASSFSGDTTEAFFGQGTRLTVV.

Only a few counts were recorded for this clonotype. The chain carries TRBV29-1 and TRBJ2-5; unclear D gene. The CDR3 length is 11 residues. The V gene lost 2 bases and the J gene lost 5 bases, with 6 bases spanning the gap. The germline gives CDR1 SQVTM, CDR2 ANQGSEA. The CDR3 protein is CSVERKETQYF. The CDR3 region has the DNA TGCAGCGTTGAAAGGAAGGAGACCCAGTACTTC.

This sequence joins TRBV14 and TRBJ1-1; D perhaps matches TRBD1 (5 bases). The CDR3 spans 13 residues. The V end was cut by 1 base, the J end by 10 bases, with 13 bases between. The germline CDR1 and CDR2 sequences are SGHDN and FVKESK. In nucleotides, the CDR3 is TGTGCCAGCAGCCAAGGAATCAGGGCAATAGCTTTCTTT. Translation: CASSQGIRAIAFF.

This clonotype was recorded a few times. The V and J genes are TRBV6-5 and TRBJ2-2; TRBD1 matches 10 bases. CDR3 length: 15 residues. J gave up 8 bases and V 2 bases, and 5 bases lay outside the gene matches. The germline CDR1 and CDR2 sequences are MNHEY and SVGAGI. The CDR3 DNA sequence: TGTGCCAGCAGTTACGGACAGGGGGAGAGGGGGGAGCTGTTTTTT. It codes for CASSYGQGERGELFF.

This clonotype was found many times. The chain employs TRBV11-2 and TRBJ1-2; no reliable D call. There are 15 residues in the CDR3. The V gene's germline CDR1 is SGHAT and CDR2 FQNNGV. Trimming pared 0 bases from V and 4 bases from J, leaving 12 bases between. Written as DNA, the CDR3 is TGTGCCAGCAGCTTAGATCCGGAGGCCACCTATGGCTACACCTTC. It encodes CASSLDPEATYGYTF.

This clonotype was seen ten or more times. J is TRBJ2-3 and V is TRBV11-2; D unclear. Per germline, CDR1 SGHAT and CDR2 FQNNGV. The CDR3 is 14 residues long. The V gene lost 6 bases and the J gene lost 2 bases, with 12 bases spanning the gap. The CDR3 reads CASRASYDTDTQYF. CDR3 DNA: TGTGCCAGCAGGGCCTCATATGACACAGATACGCAGTATTTT.

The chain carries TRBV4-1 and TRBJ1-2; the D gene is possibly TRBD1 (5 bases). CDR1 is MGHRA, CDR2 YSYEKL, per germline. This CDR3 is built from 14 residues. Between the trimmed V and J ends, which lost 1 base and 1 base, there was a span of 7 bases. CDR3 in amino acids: CASSQAGFNYGYTF. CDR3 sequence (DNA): TGCGCCAGCAGCCAAGCAGGGTTTAACTATGGCTACACCTTC.

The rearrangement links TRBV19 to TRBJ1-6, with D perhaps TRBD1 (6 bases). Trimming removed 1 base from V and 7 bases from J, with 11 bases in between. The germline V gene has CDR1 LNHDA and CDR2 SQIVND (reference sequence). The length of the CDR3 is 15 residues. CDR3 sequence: CASSIGQGRNSPLHF. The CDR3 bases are TGTGCCAGTAGTATAGGGCAGGGGAGGAATTCACCCCTCCACTTT.

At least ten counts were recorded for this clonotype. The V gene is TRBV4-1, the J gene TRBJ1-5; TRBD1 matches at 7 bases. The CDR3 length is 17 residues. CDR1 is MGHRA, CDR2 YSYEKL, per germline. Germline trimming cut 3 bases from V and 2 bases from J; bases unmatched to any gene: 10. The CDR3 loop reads CASSHRTGESGNQPQHF. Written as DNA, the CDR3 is TGCGCCAGCAGCCATAGGACAGGAGAGTCGGGCAATCAGCCCCAGCATTTT.

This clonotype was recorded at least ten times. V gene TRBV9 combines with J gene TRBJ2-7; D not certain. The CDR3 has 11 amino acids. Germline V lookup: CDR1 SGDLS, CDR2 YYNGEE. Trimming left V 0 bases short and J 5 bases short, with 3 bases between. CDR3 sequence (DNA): TGTGCCAGCAGCGTAGAGGACGAGCAGTACTTC. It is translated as CASSVEDEQYF.

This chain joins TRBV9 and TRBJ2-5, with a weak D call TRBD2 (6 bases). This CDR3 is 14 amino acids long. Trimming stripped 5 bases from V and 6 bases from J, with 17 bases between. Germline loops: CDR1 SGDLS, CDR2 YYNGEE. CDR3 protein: CASSPGTAGQTQYF. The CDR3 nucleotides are TGTGCCAGCAGTCCAGGGACCGCGGGACAGACCCAGTACTTC.